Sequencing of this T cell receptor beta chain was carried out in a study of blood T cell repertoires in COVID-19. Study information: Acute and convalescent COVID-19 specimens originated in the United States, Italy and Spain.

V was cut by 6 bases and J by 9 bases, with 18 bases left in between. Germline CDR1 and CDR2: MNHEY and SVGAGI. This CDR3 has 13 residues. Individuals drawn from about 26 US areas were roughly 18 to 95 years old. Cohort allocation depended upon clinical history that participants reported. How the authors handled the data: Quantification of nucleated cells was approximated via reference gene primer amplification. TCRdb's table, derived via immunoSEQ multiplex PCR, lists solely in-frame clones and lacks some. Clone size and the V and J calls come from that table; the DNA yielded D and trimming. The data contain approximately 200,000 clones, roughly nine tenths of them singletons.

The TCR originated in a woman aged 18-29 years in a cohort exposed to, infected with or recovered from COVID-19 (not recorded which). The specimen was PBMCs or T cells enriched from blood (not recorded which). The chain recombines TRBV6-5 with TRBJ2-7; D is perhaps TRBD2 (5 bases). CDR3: CASRDSRASGQYF. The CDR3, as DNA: TGTGCCAGCAGAGACTCGAGGGCCAGCGGGCAGTACTTC.